This T cell receptor (beta chain) was captured by sequencing in a study of response to subunit inactivated influenza vaccine. Findings and caveats of the study: Few additional T cells are recruited per seasonal influenza vaccination, authors suggested.

The V end lost 3 bases, the J end lost 4 bases, and 12 bases lay between the germline ends. CDR3 length: 14 residues. TCRdb re-called the RT-PCR reads with MiXCR, one entry per CDR3 protein. The data contain roughly 170,000 distinct CDR3 sequences, about a tenth of them seen just once; the ten biggest clones take up roughly 10%. Of note for this clonotype: Its antigen is not known.

The rearrangement uses TRBV12-3 or TRBV12-4 and TRBJ2-5, with a weak D call TRBD1 (5 bases). The source of this sequence is a man in his forties or fifties who received an inactivated influenza vaccine. The sample here was non-naive T cells sorted from PBMCs, taken on the day of vaccination. CDR3 sequence reads: CASSFSAQGETQYF. The CDR3 DNA follows: TGTGCCAGCAGTTTTTCGGCTCAGGGAGAGACCCAGTACTTC.